One and the same sample provided the 8 T cell receptor beta chains below, sequenced in a study of PD-L1 blockade in urothelial cancer. Time point in this sample: peripheral blood 6 weeks after treatment start. Sequenced by immunoSEQ multiplex PCR; TCRdb stores in-frame clones only, minus some. The sample gives more than 95,000 clones, about 82% of which show up once; 2% to 2.5% is in the top ten. The sequencing here drew on PBMCs, taken around atezolizumab (anti-PD-L1) treatment. These receptors were taken from a middle-aged man with urothelial cancer.

The V gene is TRBV2, the J gene TRBJ1-6; D possibly corresponds to TRBD1 (5 bases). The V gene's germline CDR1 is SNHLY and CDR2 FYNNEI. The CDR3 extends over 13 amino acids. V lost 8 bases, J lost 7 bases, and 12 bases lay in between. This CDR3 is CASPAEGNSPLHF. CDR3 DNA sequence: TGTGCCAGCCCCGCGGAGGGGAATTCACCCCTCCACTTT.

The chain links TRBV2 to TRBJ2-7, with 9 bases lining up with TRBD1. Per the germline V gene, CDR1 is SNHLY and CDR2 is FYNNEI. Trimming took 8 bases from V and 2 from J; bases not matched to a gene: 7. The CDR3 is 14 residues long. CDR3: CASRVGQGTYEQYF. For the CDR3, the DNA is TGTGCCAGCCGTGTTGGACAGGGGACCTACGAGCAGTACTTC.

V and J are TRBV18 and TRBJ2-7, with TRBD1 matching over 10 bases. The CDR3 runs to 14 residues. With V trimmed by 2 bases and J by 5 bases, 3 bases remained unmatched. Germline loops: CDR1 KGHSH, CDR2 LQKENI. CDR3 coding DNA: TGTGCCAGCTCACCAGGGACAGGGGAAAACGAGCAGTACTTC. The encoded protein is CASSPGTGENEQYF.

With regard to this clone: This CDR3 is also generated by other DNA sequences in the sample. V and J are TRBV28 and TRBJ2-7, with 7 bases that match TRBD1. The CDR3 runs to 12 residues. V trimming: 6 bases; J trimming: 3 bases; junction bases outside the gene matches: 2. CDR1 and CDR2 from the germline V gene are MDHEN and SYDVKM. Written as DNA, the CDR3 is TGTGCCAGCAGGGCAGGGGGCTACGAGCAGTACTTC. It specifies CASRAGGYEQYF.

This chain connects TRBV19 to TRBJ1-1, with D unclear. Germline CDR1 reads LNHDA; CDR2 reads SQIVND (reference sequence). V was trimmed by 6 bases and J by 1 base, leaving 15 bases between them. The CDR3 has 15 amino acids. The CDR3 loop is CASRAPSSKNTEAFF. In DNA form, the CDR3 reads TGTGCCAGTAGAGCTCCTTCTAGTAAGAACACTGAAGCTTTCTTT. The full variable domain, completed using reference TRBV19 and TRBJ1-1, is DGGITQSPKYLFRKEGQNVTLSCEQNLNHDAMYWYRQDPGQGLRLIYYSQIVNDFQKGDIAEGYSVSREKKESFPLTVTSAQKNPTAFYLCASRAPSSKNTEAFFGQGTRLTVV.

The chain links TRBV6-1 to TRBJ1-4, with a tentative D call TRBD1 (5 bases). The CDR3 is 15 residues long. V shed 6 bases and J shed 6 bases, with 17 bases lying between them. Germline V CDR1 and CDR2: MNHNS, SASEGT. CDR3 residues: CASRRADGTYEKLFF. CDR3 coding DNA: TGTGCCAGCAGACGTGCTGACGGGACTTATGAAAAACTGTTTTTT.

A note on this clone: At one end, the junction sequence differs from germline, possibly due to a read error. The chain joins TRBV15 to TRBJ2-7; 9 nucleotides match TRBD2. The length of the CDR3 is 16 residues. In germline, CDR1 is LNHNV, CDR2 YYDKDF (reference sequence). CDR3 residues: CATSRSWGTSSHEQYF. The CDR3 region has the DNA TGTGCCACCAGCAGATCCTGGGGGACTAGCTCCCACGAGCAGTACTTC.

The chain carries TRBV6-6 and TRBJ2-5; 8 positions agree with TRBD2. Germline CDR1 MNHNY, CDR2 SVGAGI (reference sequence). V trimming: 2 bases; J trimming: 4 bases; junction bases outside the gene matches: 9. CDR3 size: 16 residues. CDR3 sequence (DNA): TGTGCCAGCAGTTACGGGTCAGCGGGAGCCGGAGAGACCCAGTACTTC. Translation gives CASSYGSAGAGETQYF.